Detailed here is one T cell receptor (beta chain). Its antigen is unidentified. This sample was taken from a study of cytomegalovirus exposure and HLA in healthy donors. Whole-study context: Around 77% of 300 to 450 genotyped donors fell in the Caucasian-associated ancestry cluster.

The primer mix had 60 Vbeta and 13 Jbeta primers. The assay was immunoSEQ multiplex PCR, and TCRdb's table has in-frame clones only and misses some. Of approximately 170,000 clones listed, about 76% are singletons. Regarding the study as a whole: Further analysis was carried out later, and it showed several of the most significant clusters appearing linked to common viral pathogens. In an earlier analysis, in several hundred donors, most V segments appeared productive either ~87% or ~30% of the time.

Germline V lookup: CDR1 SNHLY, CDR2 FYNNEI. The CDR3 is 12 residues long. Deletions cut 3 bases from V and 12 bases from J, with 14 bases between. The sample comprised PBMCs. The receptor comes from a woman aged 40 to 50 in good health and CMV-seropositive. The genes are TRBV2 and TRBJ2-5; weak D call: TRBD2 (5 bases). CDR3 nucleotides: TGTGCCAGCAGTGATTTGGTCGGGGAAAAGTACTTC. It specifies CASSDLVGEKYF.